This TCR beta chain comes out of a study of blood T cell repertoires in COVID-19. About the study: Material from acute and convalescent COVID-19 was sourced from the United States, Italy and Spain.

In the source study's methods: Researchers report that nucleated cell counts were estimated from reference gene primer amplification. The protocol was immunoSEQ multiplex PCR, while the TCRdb copy is restricted to in-frame clones and leaves out a portion. V, J and clone size are those of that table, while D and trimming were read from the DNA. The profile covers under 300,000 clones, with under 85% appearing a single time and 4% taken by the ten largest. Germline lookup yields CDR1 MDHEN and CDR2 SYDVKM. The CDR3 totals 15 residues. J gave up 4 bases and V 6 bases, and 7 bases lay outside the gene matches.

The V and J genes are TRBV28 and TRBJ2-2, with TRBD2 matching over 8 bases. The clonotype comes from a woman aged 40-49 years with active or convalescent COVID-19. Source material: peripheral blood. This CDR3 reads CASRRAGEGTGELFF. The CDR3 bases are TGTGCCAGCAGAAGAGCGGGGGAGGGCACCGGGGAGCTGTTTTTT.